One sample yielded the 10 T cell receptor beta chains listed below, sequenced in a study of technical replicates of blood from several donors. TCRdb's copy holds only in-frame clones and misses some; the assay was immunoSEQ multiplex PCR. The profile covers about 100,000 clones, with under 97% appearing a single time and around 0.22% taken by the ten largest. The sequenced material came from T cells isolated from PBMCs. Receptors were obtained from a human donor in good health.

The CDR3 loop is CASSLRGDRDTGELFF. DNA of the CDR3: TGTGCCAGCAGCTTAAGGGGGGACAGGGACACCGGGGAGCTGTTTTTT. This chain connects TRBV7-9 to TRBJ2-2, with 9 bases identical to TRBD1. Germline assignment: CDR1 SEHNR and CDR2 FQNEAQ (reference sequence). The CDR3 extends over 16 amino acids. V was pared by 2 bases and J by 3 bases, with 4 bases of the junction left unmatched.

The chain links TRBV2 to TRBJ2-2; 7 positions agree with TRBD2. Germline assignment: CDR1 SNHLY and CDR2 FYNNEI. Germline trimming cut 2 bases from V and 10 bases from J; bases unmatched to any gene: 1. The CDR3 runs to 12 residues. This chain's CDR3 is CASSELAVELFF. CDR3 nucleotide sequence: TGTGCCAGCAGTGAACTAGCGGTGGAGCTGTTTTTT.

The CDR3 DNA follows: TGTGCCAGCAGCTTAGATCTAGCGGGGGGCTACACAGATACGCAGTATTTT. The encoded protein is CASSLDLAGGYTDTQYF. The chain couples TRBV11-3 to TRBJ2-3, with TRBD2 matching over 11 bases. This CDR3 has 17 residues. V shed 0 bases and J 2 bases; nucleotides not matched to a gene: 4. CDR1 is SGHNT and CDR2 is YENEEA in the germline V gene.

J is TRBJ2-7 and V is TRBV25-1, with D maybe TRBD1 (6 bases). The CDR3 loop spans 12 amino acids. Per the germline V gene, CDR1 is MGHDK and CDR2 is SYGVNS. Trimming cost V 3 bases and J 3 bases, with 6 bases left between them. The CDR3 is CASSDRGYEQYF. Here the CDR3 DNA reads TGTGCCAGCAGTGACAGGGGCTACGAGCAGTACTTC.

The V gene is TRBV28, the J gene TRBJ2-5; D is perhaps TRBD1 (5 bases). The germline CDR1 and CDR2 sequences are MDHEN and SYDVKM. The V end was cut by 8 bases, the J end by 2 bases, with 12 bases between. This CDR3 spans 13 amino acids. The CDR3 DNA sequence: TGTGCCAGCGACCGACAGTCTCAAGAGACCCAGTACTTC. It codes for CASDRQSQETQYF.

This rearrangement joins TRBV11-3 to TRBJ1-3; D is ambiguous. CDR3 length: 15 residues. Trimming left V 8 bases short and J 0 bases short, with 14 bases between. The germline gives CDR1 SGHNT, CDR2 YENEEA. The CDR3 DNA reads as TGTGCCAGCGGCGGACGGACTTTCTCTGGAAACACCATATATTTT. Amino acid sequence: CASGGRTFSGNTIYF.

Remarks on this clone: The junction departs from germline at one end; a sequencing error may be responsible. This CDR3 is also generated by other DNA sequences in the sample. This CDR3 is CASSEGQGTVSPLHF. CDR3 sequence (DNA): TGCGCCAGCAGTGAAGGACAGGGGACTGTTTCACCCCTCCACTTT. This rearrangement joins TRBV6-1 to TRBJ1-6, with TRBD1 matching over 9 bases. Looked up from germline, CDR1 is MNHNS and CDR2 is SASEGT. This CDR3 spans 15 amino acids.

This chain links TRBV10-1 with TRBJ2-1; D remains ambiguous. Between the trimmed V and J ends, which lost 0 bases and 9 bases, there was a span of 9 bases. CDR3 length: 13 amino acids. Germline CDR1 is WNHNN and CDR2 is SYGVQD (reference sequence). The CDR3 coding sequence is TGCGCCAGCAGTGAGTCTGGCGGAACTGAGCAGTTCTTC. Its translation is CASSESGGTEQFF.

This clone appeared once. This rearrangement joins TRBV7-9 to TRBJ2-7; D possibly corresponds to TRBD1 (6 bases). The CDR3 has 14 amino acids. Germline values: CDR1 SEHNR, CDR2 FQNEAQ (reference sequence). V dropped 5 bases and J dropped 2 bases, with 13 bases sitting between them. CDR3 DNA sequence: TGTGCCAGCAGCCCACTGACAGGCCCCTACGAGCAGTACTTC. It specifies CASSPLTGPYEQYF. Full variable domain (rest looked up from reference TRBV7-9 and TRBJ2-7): DTGVSQNPRHKITKRGQNVTFRCDPISEHNRLYWYRQTLGQGPEFLTYFQNEAQLEKSRLLSDRFSAERPKGSFSTLEIQRTEQGDSAMYLCASSPLTGPYEQYFGPGTRLTVT.

The DNA of the CDR3 is TGTGCCAGTAGTCCATTCCGGGACAGGGGTAAATACGAGCAGTACTTC. Amino acid sequence: CASSPFRDRGKYEQYF. The V gene is TRBV19, the J gene TRBJ2-7; 10 positions match TRBD1. This CDR3 is 16 amino acids long. V trimming: 5 bases; J trimming: 4 bases; junction bases outside the gene matches: 11. Germline V gene lookup returns CDR1 LNHDA and CDR2 SQIVND (reference sequence).